This T cell receptor (beta chain) emerged from a study of monozygotic twins with inflammatory bowel disease. It was from whole blood, with no T cell sorting, that total RNA was isolated. Study-wide results and caveats: Repertoires of patients may have been made more variable by differing immunosuppressive treatments. Support was lacking for any single strong IBD-associated signal or clonotype.

As regards this clonotype: Its antigen is currently unknown.

This CDR3 comprises 15 residues. Germline CDR1 reads SGHRS; CDR2 reads YFSETQ. Each sample's cDNA came from eight separate reactions. After re-calling the 5' RACE reads, TCRdb lists one entry per CDR3 protein, DNA absent. The sample totals some 300,000 distinct CDR3 sequences; its top ten clones hold 5.6%. The sample was blood. The origin of this receptor is a human donor with ulcerative colitis or Crohn's disease, or a healthy co-twin of an affected twin (not recorded which). The V gene is TRBV5-1, the J gene TRBJ2-1; TCRdb gives TRBD2 as the D gene, but with no DNA this cannot be confirmed. CDR3 sequence reads: CASSLGLASYNEQFF.